A selection of T cell receptor beta chains follows, all from one sample in a study of blood T cells in healthy people across ages. One entry per CDR3 protein results from TCRdb running MiXCR on the 5' RACE reads. This table holds roughly 900,000 distinct CDR3 sequences, around 48% found once. Sequencing input: blood. Receptors originate from a young man in good health. CDR3s include the opening cysteine and the closing phenylalanine or tryptophan. Fields, in order: clone size, D gene, V gene, J gene, CDR3 protein, CDR3 DNA. A D gene is named only where the DNA matches it firmly. Clone size, where shown, is once, few, many, or a class for clones that have expanded.

clone_size: NA
d_call: NA
v_call: TRBV6-2/TRBV6-3
j_call: TRBJ1-2
cdr3_aa: CASATQDSGGYTF
cdr3_nt: TGTGCCAGCGCAACCCAGGACTCCGGGGGCTACACCTTC

clone_size: NA
d_call: NA
v_call: TRBV7-2
j_call: TRBJ2-5
cdr3_aa: CASSSGSIQETQYF
cdr3_nt: TGTGCCAGCAGCTCTGGGAGCATTCAAGAGACCCAGTACTTC

clone_size: few
d_call: NA
v_call: TRBV3-1
j_call: TRBJ2-7
cdr3_aa: CASSQEGKEQYF
cdr3_nt: TGTGCCAGCAGCCAAGAAGGAAAGGAGCAGTACTTC

clone_size: NA
d_call: NA
v_call: TRBV29-1
j_call: TRBJ1-2
cdr3_aa: CSVRDIGYGYTF
cdr3_nt: TGCAGCGTACGGGACATCGGCTATGGCTACACCTTC

clone_size: NA
d_call: TRBD1
v_call: TRBV5-4
j_call: TRBJ2-4
cdr3_aa: CASSLGDRAVQYF
cdr3_nt: TGTGCCAGCAGCTTGGGGGACAGGGCCGTTCAGTACTTC

clone_size: NA
d_call: TRBD1
v_call: TRBV4-1
j_call: TRBJ1-5
cdr3_aa: CASSQGGQHSNQPQHF
cdr3_nt: TGCGCCAGCAGCCAGGGGGGACAGCATAGCAATCAGCCCCAGCATTTT

clone_size: many
d_call: TRBD1
v_call: TRBV27
j_call: TRBJ1-1
cdr3_aa: CASSLGDRIHTEAFF
cdr3_nt: TGTGCCAGCAGTTTGGGGGACAGGATCCACACTGAAGCTTTCTTT

clone_size: NA
d_call: TRBD1
v_call: TRBV6-2/TRBV6-3
j_call: TRBJ1-5
cdr3_aa: CASSQTGVHQPQHF
cdr3_nt: TGTGCCAGCAGTCAGACAGGGGTGCATCAGCCCCAGCATTTT

clone_size: NA
d_call: NA
v_call: TRBV24-1
j_call: TRBJ2-5
cdr3_aa: CATQPSGGLETRYF
cdr3_nt: TGTGCCACCCAACCCTCAGGAGGGTTAGAGACCCGGTACTTC

clone_size: few
d_call: NA
v_call: TRBV7-9
j_call: TRBJ1-4
cdr3_aa: CASSLEGFNEKLFF
cdr3_nt: TGTGCCAGCAGCTTAGAAGGCTTTAATGAAAAACTGTTTTTT

clone_size: few
d_call: NA
v_call: TRBV12-3/TRBV12-4
j_call: TRBJ2-5
cdr3_aa: CASKDSVGETQYF
cdr3_nt: TGTGCCAGCAAAGACTCGGTGGGGGAGACCCAGTACTTC

clone_size: NA
d_call: TRBD2
v_call: TRBV12-5
j_call: TRBJ2-2
cdr3_aa: CTSPKGLAGGEVNTGELFF
cdr3_nt: TGTACTAGTCCCAAGGGGCTAGCGGGGGGGGAGGTGAACACCGGGGAGCTGTTTTTT

clone_size: few
d_call: TRBD1
v_call: TRBV6-1
j_call: TRBJ1-1
cdr3_aa: CASSELRGQAFF
cdr3_nt: TGTGCCAGCAGTGAATTAAGGGGGCAGGCTTTCTTT

clone_size: NA
d_call: TRBD1
v_call: TRBV12-3/TRBV12-4
j_call: TRBJ1-4
cdr3_aa: CASSQQGGVEKLFF
cdr3_nt: TGTGCCAGCAGTCAACAGGGGGGTGTGGAAAAACTGTTTTTT

clone_size: NA
d_call: TRBD1
v_call: TRBV10-3
j_call: TRBJ1-6
cdr3_aa: CAITGDRDPPLHF
cdr3_nt: TGTGCCATCACTGGCGACAGGGACCCACCCCTCCACTTT

clone_size: few
d_call: TRBD1
v_call: TRBV15
j_call: TRBJ2-7
cdr3_aa: CATSLGTGKIYEQYF
cdr3_nt: TGTGCCACCAGCTTGGGGACAGGGAAAATTTACGAGCAGTACTTC

clone_size: NA
d_call: NA
v_call: TRBV3-1
j_call: TRBJ2-7
cdr3_aa: CASSPGTPVEQYF
cdr3_nt: TGTGCCAGCAGCCCCGGGACTCCTGTCGAGCAGTACTTC

clone_size: NA
d_call: NA
v_call: TRBV29-1
j_call: TRBJ2-7
cdr3_aa: CSVEGLGYEQYF
cdr3_nt: TGCAGCGTTGAAGGGTTAGGTTACGAGCAGTACTTC

clone_size: NA
d_call: TRBD2
v_call: TRBV7-2
j_call: TRBJ2-7
cdr3_aa: CASRGGTSPKEQYF
cdr3_nt: TGTGCCAGCAGGGGTGGGACTAGCCCTAAAGAGCAGTACTTC

clone_size: NA
d_call: TRBD1
v_call: TRBV18
j_call: TRBJ2-7
cdr3_aa: CASSPGTANYEQYF
cdr3_nt: TGTGCCAGCTCCCCCGGGACAGCCAACTACGAGCAGTACTTC

clone_size: NA
d_call: TRBD1
v_call: TRBV2
j_call: TRBJ1-1
cdr3_aa: CASNPTTGNTEAFF
cdr3_nt: TGTGCCAGCAATCCTACGACAGGGAATACTGAAGCTTTCTTT

clone_size: few
d_call: NA
v_call: TRBV15
j_call: TRBJ1-2
cdr3_aa: CATSGGNIYGYTF
cdr3_nt: TGTGCCACCAGCGGGGGAAATATCTATGGCTACACCTTC

clone_size: NA
d_call: NA
v_call: TRBV28
j_call: TRBJ1-2
cdr3_aa: CASIRGLGVGYTF
cdr3_nt: TGTGCCAGCATAAGAGGCCTTGGGGTTGGCTACACCTTC

clone_size: NA
d_call: NA
v_call: TRBV20-1
j_call: TRBJ2-1
cdr3_aa: CSAVTTSDTYNEQFF
cdr3_nt: TGCAGTGCTGTTACAACCTCCGACACCTACAATGAGCAGTTCTTC

clone_size: once
d_call: TRBD1
v_call: TRBV12-3/TRBV12-4
j_call: TRBJ1-2
cdr3_aa: CASTYKPGGRGYTF
cdr3_nt: TGTGCCAGCACCTATAAGCCAGGGGGTCGGGGCTACACCTTC

clone_size: few
d_call: TRBD1
v_call: TRBV25-1
j_call: TRBJ1-6
cdr3_aa: CASSRQGTLHF
cdr3_nt: TGTGCCAGCAGCCGACAGGGCACCCTCCACTTT

clone_size: few
d_call: NA
v_call: TRBV18
j_call: TRBJ1-2
cdr3_aa: CASSPDREYGYTF
cdr3_nt: TGTGCCAGCTCACCGGACAGAGAGTATGGCTACACCTTC

clone_size: once
d_call: TRBD1
v_call: TRBV9
j_call: TRBJ1-6
cdr3_aa: CASSVEQGNSPLHF
cdr3_nt: TGTGCCAGCAGCGTGGAACAGGGGAATTCACCCCTCCACTTT

clone_size: few
d_call: TRBD1
v_call: TRBV7-3
j_call: TRBJ1-2
cdr3_aa: CASSLMATGVTERGYTF
cdr3_nt: TGTGCCAGCAGCTTGATGGCGACAGGGGTGACCGAACGTGGCTACACCTTC

clone_size: NA
d_call: TRBD1
v_call: TRBV7-2
j_call: TRBJ1-5
cdr3_aa: CASSFGTGPSNQPQHF
cdr3_nt: TGTGCCAGCAGCTTCGGGACAGGGCCTAGCAATCAGCCCCAGCATTTT

clone_size: few
d_call: NA
v_call: TRBV27
j_call: TRBJ2-1
cdr3_aa: CASSSIETPSNEQFF
cdr3_nt: TGTGCCAGCAGTTCAATAGAGACTCCTTCCAATGAGCAGTTCTTC

clone_size: NA
d_call: TRBD1
v_call: TRBV5-5
j_call: TRBJ2-7
cdr3_aa: CASSTRGQHEQYF
cdr3_nt: TGTGCCAGCAGCACCCGGGGACAGCACGAGCAGTACTTC

clone_size: few
d_call: NA
v_call: TRBV13
j_call: TRBJ2-1
cdr3_aa: CASSSDWGGEQFF
cdr3_nt: TGTGCCAGCAGCTCCGATTGGGGCGGTGAGCAGTTCTTC

clone_size: few
d_call: NA
v_call: TRBV5-1
j_call: TRBJ2-1
cdr3_aa: CASSLLQGVDEQFF
cdr3_nt: TGCGCCAGCAGCTTGTTGCAGGGTGTCGATGAGCAGTTCTTC

clone_size: NA
d_call: TRBD1
v_call: TRBV4-2
j_call: TRBJ1-4
cdr3_aa: CASSPGGQRDNEKLFF
cdr3_nt: TGTGCCAGCAGCCCAGGGGGACAGAGGGATAATGAAAAACTGTTTTTT